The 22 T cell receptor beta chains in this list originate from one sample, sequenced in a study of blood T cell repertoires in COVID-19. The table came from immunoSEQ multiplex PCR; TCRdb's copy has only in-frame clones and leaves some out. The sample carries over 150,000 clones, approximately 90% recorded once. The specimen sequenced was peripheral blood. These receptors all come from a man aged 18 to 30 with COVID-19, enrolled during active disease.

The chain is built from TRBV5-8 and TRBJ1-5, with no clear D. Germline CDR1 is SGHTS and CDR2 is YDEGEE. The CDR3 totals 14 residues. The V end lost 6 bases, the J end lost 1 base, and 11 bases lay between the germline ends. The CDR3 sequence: CASNQPGSNQPQHF. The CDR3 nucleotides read TGTGCCAGCAACCAGCCCGGGAGCAATCAGCCCCAGCATTTT.

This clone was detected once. The DNA of the CDR3 is TGTGCCAGCAGTTTATCCGCGACAGTTTATAGCAATCAGCCCCAGCATTTT. This sequence encodes CASSLSATVYSNQPQHF. This rearrangement joins TRBV27 to TRBJ1-5; possibly TRBD1 for D (5 bases). The length of the CDR3 is 17 residues. Per the germline V gene, CDR1 is MNHEY and CDR2 is SMNVEV (reference sequence). V was cut by 0 bases and J by 0 bases, with 12 bases left in between.

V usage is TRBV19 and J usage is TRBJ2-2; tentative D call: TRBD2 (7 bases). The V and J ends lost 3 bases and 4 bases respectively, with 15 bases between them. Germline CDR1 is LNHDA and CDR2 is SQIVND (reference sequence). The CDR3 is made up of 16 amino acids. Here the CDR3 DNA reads TGTGCCAGTAGTATTGGGGGGGCCCGAGGCACCGGGGAGCTGTTTTTT. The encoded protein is CASSIGGARGTGELFF.

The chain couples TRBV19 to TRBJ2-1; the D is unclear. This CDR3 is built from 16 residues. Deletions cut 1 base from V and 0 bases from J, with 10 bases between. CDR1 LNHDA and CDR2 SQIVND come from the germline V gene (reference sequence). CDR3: CASSIAYSSSYNEQFF. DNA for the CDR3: TGTGCCAGTAGTATAGCCTACTCGAGCTCCTACAATGAGCAGTTCTTC.

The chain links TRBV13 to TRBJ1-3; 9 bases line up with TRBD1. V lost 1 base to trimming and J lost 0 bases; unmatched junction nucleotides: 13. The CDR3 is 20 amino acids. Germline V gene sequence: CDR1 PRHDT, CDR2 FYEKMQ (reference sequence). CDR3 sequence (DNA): TGTGCCAGCAGCTTAGTCCCGGGACAGGGCCCTACTAGCTCTGGAAACACCATATATTTT. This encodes CASSLVPGQGPTSSGNTIYF.

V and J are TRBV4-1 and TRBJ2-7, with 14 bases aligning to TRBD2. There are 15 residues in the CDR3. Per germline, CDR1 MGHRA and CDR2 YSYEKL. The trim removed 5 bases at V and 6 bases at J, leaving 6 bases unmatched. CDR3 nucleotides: TGCGCCAGCAGCTTCAGACTAGCGGGAGGGATCGAGCAGTACTTC. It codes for CASSFRLAGGIEQYF.

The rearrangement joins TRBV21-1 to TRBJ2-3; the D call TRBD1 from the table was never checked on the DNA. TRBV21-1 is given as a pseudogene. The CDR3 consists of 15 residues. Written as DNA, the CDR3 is TGTGCCAGCAGGAAAAGGGACATCCCCTCGGATACGCAGTATTTT. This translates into CASRKRDIPSDTQYF.

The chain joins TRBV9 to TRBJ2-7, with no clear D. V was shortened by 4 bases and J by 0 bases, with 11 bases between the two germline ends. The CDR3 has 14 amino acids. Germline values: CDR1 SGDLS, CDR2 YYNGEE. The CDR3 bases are TGTGCCAGCAGCCTTACTGCATACTCCTACGAGCAGTACTTC. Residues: CASSLTAYSYEQYF. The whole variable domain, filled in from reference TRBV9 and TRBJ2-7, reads DSGVTQTPKHLITATGQRVTLRCSPRSGDLSVYWYQQSLDQGLQFLIQYYNGEERAKGNILERFSAQQFPDLHSELNLSSLELGDSALYFCASSLTAYSYEQYFGPGTRLTVT.

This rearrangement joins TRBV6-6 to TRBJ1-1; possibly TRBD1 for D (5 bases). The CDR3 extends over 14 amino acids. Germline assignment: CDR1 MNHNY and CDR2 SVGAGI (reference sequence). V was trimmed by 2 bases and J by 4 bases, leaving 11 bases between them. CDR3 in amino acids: CASSYGSRGTEAFF. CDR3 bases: TGTGCCAGCAGTTACGGATCAAGGGGCACTGAAGCTTTCTTT.

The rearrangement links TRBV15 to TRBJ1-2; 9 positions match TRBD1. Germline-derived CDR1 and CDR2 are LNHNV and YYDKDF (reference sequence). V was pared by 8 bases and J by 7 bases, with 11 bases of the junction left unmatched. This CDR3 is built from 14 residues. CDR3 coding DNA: TGTGCCACCTCACCGGGACAGGGAAGTAGTGGCTACACCTTC. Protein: CATSPGQGSSGYTF. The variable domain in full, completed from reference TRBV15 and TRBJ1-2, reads DAMVIQNPRYQVTQFGKPVTLSCSQTLNHNVMYWYQQKSSQAPKLLFHYYDKDFNNEADTPDNFQSRRPNTSFCFLDIRSPGLGDTAMYLCATSPGQGSSGYTFGSGTRLTVV.

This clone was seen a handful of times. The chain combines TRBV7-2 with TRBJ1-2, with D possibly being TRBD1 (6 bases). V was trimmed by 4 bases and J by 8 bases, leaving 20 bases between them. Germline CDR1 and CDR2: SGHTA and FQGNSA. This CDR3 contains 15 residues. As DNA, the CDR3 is TGTGCCAGCAGCTCGCCCGGGGGGCGTGCGGAAGGCTACACCTTC. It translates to CASSSPGGRAEGYTF.

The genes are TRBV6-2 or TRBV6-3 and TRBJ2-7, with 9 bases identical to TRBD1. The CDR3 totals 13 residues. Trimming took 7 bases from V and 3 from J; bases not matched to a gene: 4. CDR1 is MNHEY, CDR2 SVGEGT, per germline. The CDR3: CASIPGQGYEQYF. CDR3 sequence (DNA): TGTGCCAGCATCCCGGGACAGGGCTACGAGCAGTACTTC.

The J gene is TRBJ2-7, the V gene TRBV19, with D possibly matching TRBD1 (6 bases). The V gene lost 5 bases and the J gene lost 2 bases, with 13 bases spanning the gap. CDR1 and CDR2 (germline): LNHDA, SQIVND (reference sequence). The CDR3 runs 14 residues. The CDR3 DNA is TGTGCCAGTAGTCCACAGGGTCGCCCCTACGAGCAGTACTTC. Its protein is CASSPQGRPYEQYF.

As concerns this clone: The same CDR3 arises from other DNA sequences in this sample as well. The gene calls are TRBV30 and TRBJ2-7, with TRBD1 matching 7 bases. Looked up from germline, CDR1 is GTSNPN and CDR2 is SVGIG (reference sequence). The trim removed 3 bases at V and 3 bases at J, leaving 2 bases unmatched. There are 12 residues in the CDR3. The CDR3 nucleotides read TGTGCCTGGAGCCGGGACAGCTACGAGCAGTACTTC. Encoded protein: CAWSRDSYEQYF.

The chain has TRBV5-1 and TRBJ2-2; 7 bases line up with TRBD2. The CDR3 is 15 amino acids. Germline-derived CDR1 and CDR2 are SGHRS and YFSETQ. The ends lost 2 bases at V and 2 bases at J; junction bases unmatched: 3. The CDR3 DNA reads TGCGCCAGCAGCTTAGGAGCGGGAAACACCGGGGAGCTGTTTTTT. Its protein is CASSLGAGNTGELFF.

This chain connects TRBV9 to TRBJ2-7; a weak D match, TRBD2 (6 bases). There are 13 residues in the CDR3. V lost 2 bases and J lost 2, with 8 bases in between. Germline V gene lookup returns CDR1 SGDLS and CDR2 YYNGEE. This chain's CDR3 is CASSVGGPYEQYF. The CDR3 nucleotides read TGTGCCAGCAGCGTCGGGGGTCCCTACGAGCAGTACTTC. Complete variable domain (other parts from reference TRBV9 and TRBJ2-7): DSGVTQTPKHLITATGQRVTLRCSPRSGDLSVYWYQQSLDQGLQFLIQYYNGEERAKGNILERFSAQQFPDLHSELNLSSLELGDSALYFCASSVGGPYEQYFGPGTRLTVT.

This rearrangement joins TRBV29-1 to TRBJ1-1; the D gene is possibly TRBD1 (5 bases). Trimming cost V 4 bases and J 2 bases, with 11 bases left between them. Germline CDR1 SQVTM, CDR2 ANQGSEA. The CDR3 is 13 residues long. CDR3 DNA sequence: TGCAGCGTTGGGGGACTGCTTAACACTGAAGCTTTCTTT. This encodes CSVGGLLNTEAFF.

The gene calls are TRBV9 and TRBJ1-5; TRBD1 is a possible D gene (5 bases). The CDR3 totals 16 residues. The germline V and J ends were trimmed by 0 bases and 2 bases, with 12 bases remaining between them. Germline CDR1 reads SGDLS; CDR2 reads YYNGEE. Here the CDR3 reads CASSVGWGGGNQPQHF. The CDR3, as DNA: TGTGCCAGCAGCGTAGGATGGGGAGGGGGCAATCAGCCCCAGCATTTT.

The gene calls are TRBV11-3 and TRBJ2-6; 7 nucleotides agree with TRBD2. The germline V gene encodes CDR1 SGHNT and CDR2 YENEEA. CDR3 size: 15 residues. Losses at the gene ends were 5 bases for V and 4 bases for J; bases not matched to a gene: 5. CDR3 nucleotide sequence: TGTGCCAGCAGCCCAAGCGGGGTCGGGGCCAACGTCCTGACTTTC. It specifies CASSPSGVGANVLTF.

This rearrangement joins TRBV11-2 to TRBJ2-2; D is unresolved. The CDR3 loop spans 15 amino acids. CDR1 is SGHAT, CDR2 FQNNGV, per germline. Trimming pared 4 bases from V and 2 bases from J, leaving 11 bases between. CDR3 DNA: TGTGCCAGCAGCTCGGTTGCCTCAAACACCGGGGAGCTGTTTTTT. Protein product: CASSSVASNTGELFF.

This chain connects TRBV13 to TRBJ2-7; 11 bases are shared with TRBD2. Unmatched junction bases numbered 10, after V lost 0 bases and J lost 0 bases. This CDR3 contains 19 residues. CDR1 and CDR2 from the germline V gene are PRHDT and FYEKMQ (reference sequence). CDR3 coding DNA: TGTGCCAGCAGCTTAGGAGGCGGACTAGCGGGTTCGAGCTCCTACGAGCAGTACTTC. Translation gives CASSLGGGLAGSSSYEQYF.

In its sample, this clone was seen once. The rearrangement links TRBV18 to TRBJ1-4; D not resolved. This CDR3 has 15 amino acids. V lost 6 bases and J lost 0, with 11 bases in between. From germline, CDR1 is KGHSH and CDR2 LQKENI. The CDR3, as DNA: TGTGCCAGCTCGGTTCAAGGAGCAACTAATGAAAAACTGTTTTTT. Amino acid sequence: CASSVQGATNEKLFF.